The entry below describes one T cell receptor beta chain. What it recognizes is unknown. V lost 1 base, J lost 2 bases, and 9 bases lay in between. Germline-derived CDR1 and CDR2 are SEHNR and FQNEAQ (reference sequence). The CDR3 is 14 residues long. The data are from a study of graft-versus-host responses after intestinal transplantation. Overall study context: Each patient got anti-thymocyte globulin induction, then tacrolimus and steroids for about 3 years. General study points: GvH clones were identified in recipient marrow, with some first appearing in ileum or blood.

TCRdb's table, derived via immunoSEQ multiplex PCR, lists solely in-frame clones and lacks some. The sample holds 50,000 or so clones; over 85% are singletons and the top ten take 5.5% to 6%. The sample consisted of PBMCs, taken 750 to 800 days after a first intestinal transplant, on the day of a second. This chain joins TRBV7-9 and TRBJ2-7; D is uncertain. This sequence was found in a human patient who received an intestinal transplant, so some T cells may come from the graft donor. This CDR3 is CASSLGETTYEQYF. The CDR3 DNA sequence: TGTGCCAGCAGCTTAGGAGAGACCACCTACGAGCAGTACTTC.